This T cell receptor beta chain originates from a study of blood T cell repertoires in COVID-19. This clone has a single count. V lost 2 bases, J lost 2 bases, and 8 bases stayed unmatched. The germline V gene encodes CDR1 SGHRS and CDR2 YFSETQ. The CDR3 consists of 17 residues. Original data processing: Amplification from reference gene primers served as the basis for estimated nucleated cell counts. Data came from immunoSEQ multiplex PCR; TCRdb stores just in-frame clones and leaves some out. V, J and clone size are taken as reported in that table, and D and trimming were inferred from the DNA itself. The data contain about 15,000 clones, under 80% of them singletons.

The sequence came from a man aged 70-80 years with active or convalescent COVID-19. The sequenced material came from peripheral blood. V and J are TRBV5-1 and TRBJ1-1, with 11 bases that match TRBD1. The CDR3 is CASSLTGTGGGNTEAFF. Written as DNA, the CDR3 is TGCGCCAGCAGCTTAACCGGGACAGGGGGTGGAAACACTGAAGCTTTCTTT.